The sample holds many counts of the clone carrying this TCR beta chain. As to time point: persistent/refractory GD, antithyroid drugs over 5 years with positive TRAb. RNA extracted from PBMCs served as the sequencing template. The CDR3 contains 16 residues. V was shortened by 5 bases and J by 5 bases, with 18 bases between the two germline ends. The germline V gene has CDR1 SEHNR and CDR2 FQNEAQ (reference sequence). This sample is drawn from a study of regulatory T cells in long-lasting Graves disease. Construction of the TCR beta libraries employed iRepertoire HTBI primers in conjunction with Arm-PCR of CDR3 regions. TCRdb ran MiXCR on the multiplex PCR reads and lists one entry per CDR3 protein. The sample shows approximately 400,000 distinct CDR3 sequences, approximately 25% of them seen only once.

The sequence derives from a woman in her thirties or forties with Graves disease. The sample was peripheral blood mononuclear cells (PBMCs), taken when the disease was refractory, from a patient treated with antithyroid drugs. The chain has TRBV7-9 and TRBJ1-4; D may be TRBD1 (5 bases). CDR3 DNA sequence: TGTGCCAGCAGCCATGAGGACACGCCGTTAAATGAAAAACTGTTTTTT. Translated, it gives CASSHEDTPLNEKLFF.